These 20 T cell receptor beta chains share one sample of origin, sequenced in a study of shared clonotypes between healthy human individuals. Only in-frame clones appear in the TCRdb table, and some are missing; sequencing was by immunoSEQ multiplex PCR. The sample consists of around 510,000 clones, just over 75% of them appearing once. What was sequenced was PBMCs. The source of these receptors is a woman aged 40 to 50 in good health. Some clones in this sample may be carry-over from other donors' samples.

This clone showed up just once. The chain employs TRBV15 and TRBJ1-5, with D unclear. The germline V gene has CDR1 LNHNV and CDR2 YYDKDF (reference sequence). V shed 3 bases and J shed 0 bases, with 9 bases lying between them. The CDR3 loop spans 15 amino acids. Written as DNA, the CDR3 is TGTGCCACCAGCAGGGCTAGGGATAGCAATCAGCCCCAGCATTTT. Translating it yields CATSRARDSNQPQHF.

This rearrangement joins TRBV29-1 to TRBJ2-3; 11 bases fit TRBD2. The CDR3 contains 15 residues. Losses at the gene ends were 0 bases for V and 6 bases for J; bases not matched to a gene: 5. Per germline, CDR1 SQVTM and CDR2 ANQGSEA. CDR3 DNA sequence: TGCAGCGTTGAAGATCGGTCTAGCGGGAGGGATACGCAGTATTTT. This encodes CSVEDRSSGRDTQYF.

This chain joins TRBV6-1 and TRBJ1-1; 8 bases agree with TRBD1. The CDR3 loop spans 12 amino acids. Germline assignment: CDR1 MNHNS and CDR2 SASEGT. V lost 8 bases, J lost 6 bases, and 5 bases stayed unmatched. CDR3 protein: CASRQGSAEAFF. The CDR3 DNA is TGTGCCAGCCGACAGGGGAGCGCTGAAGCTTTCTTT.

The rearrangement joins TRBV11-2 to TRBJ2-5; D is ambiguous. Germline CDR1 reads SGHAT; CDR2 reads FQNNGV. This CDR3 comprises 17 residues. V lost 5 bases and J 5 bases, leaving 24 bases between the germline ends. CDR3 residues: CASSTLQWQRLQETQYF. CDR3 in DNA: TGTGCCAGCAGCACCCTCCAATGGCAGCGACTTCAGGAGACCCAGTACTTC. Combining the CDR3 with reference TRBV11-2 and TRBJ2-5 gives the whole variable domain EAGVAQSPRYKIIEKRQSVAFWCNPISGHATLYWYQQILGQGPKLLIQFQNNGVVDDSQLPKDRFSAERLKGVDSTLKIQPAKLEDSAVYLCASSTLQWQRLQETQYFGPGTRLLVL.

The CDR3 DNA is TGTGCCAGCAGCCGCCGGGACAGGGAACACAATCAGCCCCAGCATTTT. Translation: CASSRRDREHNQPQHF. The V and J genes are TRBV5-6 and TRBJ1-5; TRBD1 matches at 9 bases. V shed 4 bases, J shed 3 bases, and the junction held 8 bases outside the gene matches. CDR3 size: 16 residues. In germline, CDR1 is SGHDT, CDR2 YYEEEE.

The chain employs TRBV30 and TRBJ1-3; the D is unclear. Per the germline V gene, CDR1 is GTSNPN and CDR2 is SVGIG (reference sequence). The CDR3 extends over 14 amino acids. V was clipped by 4 bases and J by 2 bases, with 12 bases between them. In nucleotides, the CDR3 is TGTGCCTGGAACCGAGCGATCCCTGGAAACACCATATATTTT. Residues: CAWNRAIPGNTIYF.

This rearrangement joins TRBV19 to TRBJ1-5; TRBD1 aligns across 7 bases. The CDR3 has 17 residues. Losses at the gene ends were 7 bases for V and 0 bases for J; bases not matched to a gene: 12. In germline, CDR1 is LNHDA, CDR2 SQIVND (reference sequence). The CDR3 here is CASNNPRDRYSNQPQHF. In DNA form, the CDR3 reads TGTGCCAGTAATAATCCCCGGGACAGATATAGCAATCAGCCCCAGCATTTT. Using reference TRBV19 and TRBJ1-5 for the parts outside the CDR3, the full variable domain is DGGITQSPKYLFRKEGQNVTLSCEQNLNHDAMYWYRQDPGQGLRLIYYSQIVNDFQKGDIAEGYSVSREKKESFPLTVTSAQKNPTAFYLCASNNPRDRYSNQPQHFGDGTRLSIL.

V is TRBV18 and J is TRBJ2-2, with no clear D. Germline V gene data show CDR1 as KGHSH and CDR2 as LQKENI. V shed 1 base and J shed 7 bases, with 4 bases lying between them. The CDR3 runs to 12 residues. In DNA, the CDR3 is TGTGCCAGCTCACCACAGGGCGGGGAGCTGTTTTTT. Translation: CASSPQGGELFF.

The rearrangement joins TRBV9 to TRBJ1-1; 9 nucleotides align to TRBD1. This CDR3 is 12 amino acids long. Germline CDR1 is SGDLS and CDR2 is YYNGEE. V was pared by 2 bases and J by 11 bases, with 4 bases of the junction left unmatched. CDR3: CASSVGQGIAFF. The CDR3 DNA reads as TGTGCCAGCAGCGTGGGACAGGGAATCGCTTTCTTT.

The rearrangement joins TRBV28 to TRBJ2-7; 8 bases line up with TRBD1. Germline assignment: CDR1 MDHEN and CDR2 SYDVKM. The CDR3 is 14 amino acids. V shed 6 bases, J shed 3 bases, and the junction held 7 bases outside the gene matches. CDR3 residues: CASSPGTGVYEQYF. The CDR3 DNA reads as TGTGCCAGCAGCCCCGGGACAGGCGTCTACGAGCAGTACTTC.

The chain recombines TRBV1 with TRBJ1-2. TRBV1 is a pseudogene. This CDR3 comprises 15 residues. CDR3 coding DNA: TGCACCAGCAGTCATGGTCGAGAGGGGGGCTATGGCTACACCTTC. Amino acid sequence: CTSSHGREGGYGYTF.

The chain carries TRBV10-3 and TRBJ1-5; unclear D gene. From germline, CDR1 is ENHRY and CDR2 SYGVKD. The CDR3 consists of 17 residues. Trimming left V 4 bases short and J 0 bases short, with 16 bases between. In DNA form, the CDR3 reads TGTGCCATCAGTGGGCACAGCGAAGTGGGTAGCAATCAGCCCCAGCATTTT. This encodes CAISGHSEVGSNQPQHF.

The V and J genes are TRBV2 and TRBJ1-1; no definite D call. Trimming cost V 1 base and J 0 bases, with 6 bases left between them. This CDR3 spans 14 amino acids. CDR1 and CDR2 (germline): SNHLY, FYNNEI. The CDR3 bases are TGTGCCAGCAGTGAAGGACTCTTGAACACTGAAGCTTTCTTT. Its translation is CASSEGLLNTEAFF.

In this sample, this clone turned up once. The V gene is TRBV18, the J gene TRBJ2-1; D unresolved. V dropped 3 bases and J dropped 8 bases, with 11 bases sitting between them. The CDR3 length is 13 residues. Germline lookup yields CDR1 KGHSH and CDR2 LQKENI. CDR3 in DNA: TGTGCCAGCTCACCGGTCCTCGGCGATGAGCAGTTCTTC. Its translation is CASSPVLGDEQFF.

The genes are TRBV6-5 and TRBJ2-7, with 10 bases identical to TRBD2. CDR1 and CDR2 from the germline V gene are MNHEY and SVGAGI. This CDR3 has 14 amino acids. V shed 5 bases, J shed 3 bases, and the junction held 4 bases outside the gene matches. CDR3 sequence (DNA): TGTGCCAGCAGTAGGACTAGCGGTAACTACGAGCAGTACTTC. This gives the protein CASSRTSGNYEQYF.

CDR3 sequence (DNA): TGTGCCAGCAGTGAAGAGGATAGCGGGAGGGTCACAGATACGCAGTATTTT. Amino acid sequence: CASSEEDSGRVTDTQYF. V and J are TRBV6-1 and TRBJ2-3; 11 bases are a match to TRBD2. Germline V lookup: CDR1 MNHNS, CDR2 SASEGT. J gave up 2 bases and V 1 base, and 5 bases lay outside the gene matches. This CDR3 spans 17 amino acids.

V and J are TRBV28 and TRBJ2-1; 9 nucleotides match TRBD2. The CDR3 consists of 16 residues. Germline V gene sequence: CDR1 MDHEN, CDR2 SYDVKM. J was trimmed by 0 bases and V by 8 bases; bases with no gene match: 8. The CDR3 is CASPKTSGYSYNEQFF. Here the CDR3 DNA reads TGTGCCAGCCCCAAGACTAGCGGATACTCCTACAATGAGCAGTTCTTC.

This chain uses TRBV12-5 with TRBJ2-7, with D possibly being TRBD1 or TRBD2 (5 bases each). The CDR3 has 18 residues. With 3 bases removed from V and 7 bases from J, the gap between germline ends came to 28 bases. The germline V gene has CDR1 LGHNT and CDR2 FRNRAP. DNA of the CDR3: TGTGCTAGTGGTTTCTCTACTCCCCCACGGGACGGACATAGAGAGCAGTACTTC. Translation: CASGFSTPPRDGHREQYF.

This clone has a handful of counts. The chain uses TRBV2 and TRBJ2-2; D gene uncertain. The germline V gene encodes CDR1 SNHLY and CDR2 FYNNEI. With 6 bases removed from V and 5 bases from J, the gap between germline ends came to 7 bases. The CDR3 runs to 12 residues. This CDR3 reads CASRPETGELFF. The CDR3 DNA reads TGTGCCAGCAGACCGGAGACCGGGGAGCTGTTTTTT.

The table lists this clone with a few counts. The CDR3 bases are TGTGCCAGCAGCTTAGCTAGCAGGGGGGGAAACACCATATATTTT. Amino acids: CASSLASRGGNTIYF. The rearrangement joins TRBV7-2 to TRBJ1-3, with 7 bases lining up with TRBD1. V gave up 0 bases and J gave up 4 bases; unmatched junction bases: 3. The CDR3 has 15 amino acids. Germline-derived CDR1 and CDR2 are SGHTA and FQGNSA.